Below, 25 T cell receptor beta chains from the same sample are listed, as sequenced in a study of blood T cell repertoires in COVID-19. Clones were read by immunoSEQ multiplex PCR, and TCRdb kept only the in-frame ones, dropping some. The sample contains roughly 280,000 clones, less than 95% of which appear only once. The sequencing input was PBMCs or T cells enriched from blood (not recorded which). These receptors were taken from a man aged 35-49 years who had been exposed to COVID-19.

V and J are TRBV9 and TRBJ2-2, with 8 bases matching TRBD2. The V and J ends lost 3 bases and 3 bases, in that order; junction bases with no gene match: 7. The CDR3 sequence is 16 residues long. Germline V gene data show CDR1 as SGDLS and CDR2 as YYNGEE. The CDR3 nucleotides read TGTGCCAGCAGCGAGAGCGGGAGTCTTGACACCGGGGAGCTGTTTTTT. Amino acid sequence: CASSESGSLDTGELFF.

V and J are TRBV7-3 and TRBJ2-3, with 13 positions matching TRBD2. The CDR3 length is 15 residues. CDR1 and CDR2 (germline): SGHTA, FQGTGA. Trimming at V came to 5 bases and at J to 6 bases, leaving 5 bases not matched to a gene. In nucleotides, the CDR3 is TGTGCCAGCAGCCGCGGGACTAGCGGGGTGGATACGCAGTATTTT. Protein: CASSRGTSGVDTQYF.

The chain is built from TRBV7-9 and TRBJ2-7, with D perhaps TRBD2 (5 bases). CDR1 and CDR2 from the germline V gene are SEHNR and FQNEAQ (reference sequence). CDR3 length: 17 amino acids. Trimming left V 4 bases short and J 0 bases short, with 19 bases between. CDR3 sequence: CASSSLMEADHSYEQYF. The DNA of the CDR3 is TGTGCCAGCAGCTCCCTTATGGAGGCAGACCACTCCTACGAGCAGTACTTC. The variable domain in full, with the rest retrieved from reference TRBV7-9 and TRBJ2-7, is DTGVSQNPRHKITKRGQNVTFRCDPISEHNRLYWYRQTLGQGPEFLTYFQNEAQLEKSRLLSDRFSAERPKGSFSTLEIQRTEQGDSAMYLCASSSLMEADHSYEQYFGPGTRLTVT.

There are a few counts of this clone. CDR3 nucleotide sequence: TGTGCCAGCAGTCAGGGGATTCAGCCCCAGCATTTT. Amino acid sequence: CASSQGIQPQHF. The chain couples TRBV2 to TRBJ1-5, with D possibly TRBD1 on 6 matching bases. Per germline, CDR1 SNHLY and CDR2 FYNNEI. Trimming took 5 bases from V and 6 from J, leaving 8 bases between them. The CDR3 has 12 residues. The full variable domain, in which reference TRBV2 and TRBJ1-5 provide the parts outside the CDR3, is EPEVTQTPSHQVTQMGQEVILRCVPISNHLYFYWYRQILGQKVEFLVSFYNNEISEKSEIFDDQFSVERPDGSNFTLKIRSTKLEDSAMYFCASSQGIQPQHFGDGTRLSIL.

J is TRBJ1-1 and V is TRBV30, with D hard to call. CDR3 length: 14 residues. Germline CDR1 and CDR2: GTSNPN and SVGIG (reference sequence). Trimming took 3 bases from V and 0 from J, leaving 11 bases between them. As DNA, the CDR3 is TGTGCCTGGAGGCCACTACACTTGAACACTGAAGCTTTCTTT. Amino acids: CAWRPLHLNTEAFF. Looking up the rest from reference TRBV30 and TRBJ1-1 gives the full variable domain: SQTIHQWPATLVQPVGSPLSLECTVEGTSNPNLYWYRQAAGRGLQLLFYSVGIGQISSEVPQNLSASRPQDRQFILSSKKLLLSDSGFYLCAWRPLHLNTEAFFGQGTRLTVV.

This clone was detected only once. The rearrangement uses TRBV6-1 and TRBJ1-5; 9 bases match TRBD1. Per germline, CDR1 MNHNS and CDR2 SASEGT. The CDR3 is 15 amino acids. J gave up 8 bases and V 2 bases, and 7 bases lay outside the gene matches. In nucleotides, the CDR3 is TGTGCCAGCAGTGAATGGACAGGGGCTCGGGAGCCCCAGCATTTT. It specifies CASSEWTGAREPQHF.

The CDR3 protein is CASSPPRGSSYNEQFF. The CDR3, as DNA: TGTGCCAGCAGCCCCCCTAGGGGGAGCTCCTACAATGAGCAGTTCTTC. The chain employs TRBV9 and TRBJ2-1; D might be TRBD1 (6 bases). This CDR3 contains 16 residues. Germline CDR1 and CDR2: SGDLS and YYNGEE. Trimming shortened V by 4 bases and J by 0 bases, and 14 bases separated the two germline ends.

J is TRBJ1-1 and V is TRBV7-2; D is perhaps TRBD1 (5 bases). Germline lookup yields CDR1 SGHTA and CDR2 FQGNSA. The V and J ends lost 0 bases and 7 bases respectively, with 12 bases between them. This CDR3 region has 14 residues. This chain's CDR3 is CASSLAARVIEAFF. DNA for the CDR3: TGTGCCAGCAGCTTAGCCGCCAGGGTGATTGAAGCTTTCTTT.

The chain is built from TRBV9 and TRBJ2-7; D possibly corresponds to TRBD2 (7 bases). V lost 4 bases to trimming and J lost 4 bases, with 12 bases between them. The CDR3 has 13 amino acids. CDR1 and CDR2 (germline): SGDLS, YYNGEE. CDR3 region: CASSTRGGYEQYF. The CDR3 nucleotides read TGTGCCAGCAGCACTAGGGGGGGTTACGAGCAGTACTTC.

The chain is built from TRBV19 and TRBJ1-1; D is unclear. The germline V and J ends were trimmed by 1 base and 7 bases, with 7 bases remaining between them. This CDR3 spans 12 amino acids. Germline-derived CDR1 and CDR2 are LNHDA and SQIVND (reference sequence). This chain's CDR3 is CASSIGRGEAFF. The CDR3 coding sequence is TGTGCCAGTAGTATAGGACGAGGTGAAGCTTTCTTT.

This clone showed up just a few times. The chain carries TRBV6-6 and TRBJ1-6, with unresolved D. The CDR3 has 15 amino acids. The V end was cut by 5 bases, the J end by 0 bases, with 8 bases between. Per germline, CDR1 MNHNY and CDR2 SVGAGI (reference sequence). The CDR3, as DNA: TGTGCCAGCAGTCCCGGGAGCTCCTATAATTCACCCCTCCACTTT. This sequence encodes CASSPGSSYNSPLHF.

This sequence joins TRBV11-3 and TRBJ2-5, with D tentatively TRBD2 (5 bases). CDR3 size: 13 residues. Germline assignment: CDR1 SGHNT and CDR2 YENEEA. The CDR3 nucleotides are TGTGCGTCCCGGAGGCTAGTTGAAGAGACCCAGTACTTC. This encodes CASRRLVEETQYF. Full variable domain (remainder filled in from reference TRBV11-3 and TRBJ2-5): EAGVVQSPRYKIIEKKQPVAFWCNPISGHNTLYWYLQNLGQGPELLIRYENEEAVDDSQLPKDRFSAERLKGVDSTLKIQPAELGDSAVYLCASRRLVEETQYFGPGTRLLVL.

The rearrangement joins TRBV27 to TRBJ2-3; D might be TRBD2 (5 bases). Trimming stripped 6 bases from V and 6 bases from J, with 13 bases between. Per germline, CDR1 MNHEY and CDR2 SMNVEV (reference sequence). The CDR3 totals 13 residues. The CDR3 loop is CASSSSIGDTQYF. CDR3 coding DNA: TGTGCCAGCAGCTCTAGCATTGGCGATACGCAGTATTTT.

The rearrangement joins TRBV21-1 to TRBJ2-1; the table's D gene call, TRBD2, was not cross checked with the DNA. TRBV21-1 is given as a pseudogene. There are 11 residues in the CDR3. CDR3 protein: CASRGGLEQFF. Written as DNA, the CDR3 is TGTGCCAGCAGGGGAGGTCTTGAGCAGTTCTTC.

This chain uses TRBV19 with TRBJ1-1, with D possibly TRBD1 on 6 matching bases. The V gene's germline CDR1 is LNHDA and CDR2 SQIVND (reference sequence). Trimming pared 4 bases from V and 5 bases from J, leaving 14 bases between. The CDR3 is 14 amino acids. The CDR3 sequence: CASSRYREGTEAFF. The CDR3 DNA reads as TGTGCCAGTAGTAGATACAGGGAGGGGACTGAAGCTTTCTTT.

This chain uses TRBV5-4 with TRBJ1-2; D remains unclear. The length of the CDR3 is 14 residues. Germline loops: CDR1 SGHNT, CDR2 YYREEE (reference sequence). V was trimmed by 0 bases and J by 7 bases, leaving 13 bases between them. CDR3 coding DNA: TGTGCCAGCAGCTTGGACAACAGCCTTTTTGGCTACACCTTC. Translation: CASSLDNSLFGYTF. Using reference TRBV5-4 and TRBJ1-2 for the parts outside the CDR3, the full variable domain is ETGVTQSPTHLIKTRGQQVTLRCSSQSGHNTVSWYQQALGQGPQFIFQYYREEENGRGNFPPRFSGLQFPNYSSELNVNALELDDSALYLCASSLDNSLFGYTFGSGTRLTVV.

A single count supports this clone. V gene TRBV12-3 or TRBV12-4 combines with J gene TRBJ1-1; 8 bases are a match to TRBD1. Trimming at V came to 10 bases and at J to 1 base, leaving 5 bases not matched to a gene. This CDR3 comprises 13 residues. CDR3 bases: TGTGCCATTGACAGGGGTACGAACACTGAAGCTTTCTTT. Translating gives CAIDRGTNTEAFF.

In DNA, the CDR3 is TGCAGTGCCACCCAAGGGGGTGAGCAGTTCTTC. This translates into CSATQGGEQFF. V is TRBV20-1 and J is TRBJ2-1; a possible D gene is TRBD1 (6 bases). Germline assignment: CDR1 DFQATT and CDR2 SNEGSKA (reference sequence). The CDR3 covers 11 residues. Trimming cost V 6 bases and J 9 bases, with 12 bases left between them.

In nucleotides, the CDR3 is TGTGCCATCAGTGAGGGGGGACTAGCGGACCTCTCCTACGAGCAGTACTTC. It encodes CAISEGGLADLSYEQYF. This rearrangement joins TRBV10-3 to TRBJ2-7, with 11 nucleotides matching TRBD2. This CDR3 has 17 amino acids. J lost 0 bases, V lost 2 bases, and 6 bases had no gene match. In germline, CDR1 is ENHRY, CDR2 SYGVKD.

This chain links TRBV10-3 with TRBJ1-1, with a weak D call TRBD1 (5 bases). The CDR3 runs 14 residues. The V and J ends lost 8 bases and 4 bases respectively, with 17 bases between them. The germline gives CDR1 ENHRY, CDR2 SYGVKD. This CDR3 is CAIGKDQGSTEAFF. The CDR3 DNA sequence: TGTGCCATCGGGAAGGACCAGGGTTCCACTGAAGCTTTCTTT.

The chain links TRBV6-4 to TRBJ1-2; weak D call: TRBD1 (5 bases). CDR1 and CDR2 (germline): MRHNA, SNTAGT. Between the trimmed V and J ends, which lost 3 bases and 5 bases, there was a span of 16 bases. There are 15 residues in the CDR3. CDR3 nucleotide sequence: TGTGCCAGCAGTGAAACAGGCTTGACTGGATATGGCTACACCTTC. Translating it yields CASSETGLTGYGYTF.

This chain joins TRBV5-1 and TRBJ2-7; the match to TRBD1 covers 7 bases. The CDR3 covers 16 residues. CDR1 and CDR2 (germline): SGHRS, YFSETQ. Trimming took 3 bases from V and 3 from J; bases not matched to a gene: 12. The CDR3 DNA sequence: TGCGCCAGCAGCTGCCAGGACAGGCGATTTTACTACGAGCAGTACTTC. Amino acid sequence: CASSCQDRRFYYEQYF. The full variable domain, with the rest looked up from reference TRBV5-1 and TRBJ2-7, is KAGVTQTPRYLIKTRGQQVTLSCSPISGHRSVSWYQQTPGQGLQFLFEYFSETQRNKGNFPGRFSGRQFSNSRSEMNVSTLELGDSALYLCASSCQDRRFYYEQYFGPGTRLTVT.

The J gene is TRBJ1-2, the V gene TRBV15; D possibly corresponds to TRBD1 (5 bases). Trimming removed 7 bases at V and 2 bases at J, with 8 bases between. Germline CDR1 reads LNHNV; CDR2 reads YYDKDF (reference sequence). This CDR3 contains 12 residues. The CDR3 here is CATTGQNYGYTF. The CDR3 nucleotides are TGTGCCACCACTGGACAAAACTATGGCTACACCTTC.

This rearrangement joins TRBV5-6 to TRBJ1-2; the D gene is possibly TRBD1 (5 bases). V was cut by 2 bases and J by 0 bases, with 11 bases left in between. CDR1 is SGHDT, CDR2 YYEEEE, per germline. The CDR3 is 15 amino acids. The DNA for the CDR3 is TGTGCCAGCAGCTTCCCGACAGAAGCTAACTATGGCTACACCTTC. Residues: CASSFPTEANYGYTF.

The chain combines TRBV7-9 with TRBJ1-2; TRBD1 might be the D (6 bases). Germline V gene lookup returns CDR1 SEHNR and CDR2 FQNEAQ (reference sequence). V was clipped by 2 bases and J by 6 bases, with 16 bases between them. This CDR3 has 15 amino acids. For the CDR3, the DNA is TGTGCCAGCAGCTTATCAGGACCAGGGGCGCATGGCTACACCTTC. Translated, it gives CASSLSGPGAHGYTF.